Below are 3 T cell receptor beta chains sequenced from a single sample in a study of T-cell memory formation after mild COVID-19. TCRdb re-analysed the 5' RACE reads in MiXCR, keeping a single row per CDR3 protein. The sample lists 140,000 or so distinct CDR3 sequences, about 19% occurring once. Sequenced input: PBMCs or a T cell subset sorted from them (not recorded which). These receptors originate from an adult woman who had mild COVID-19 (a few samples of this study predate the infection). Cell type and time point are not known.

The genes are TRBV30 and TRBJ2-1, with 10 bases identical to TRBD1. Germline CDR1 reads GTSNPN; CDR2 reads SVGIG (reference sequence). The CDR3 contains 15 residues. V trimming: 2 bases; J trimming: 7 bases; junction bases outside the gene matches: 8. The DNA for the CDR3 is TGTGCCTGGAGTCCCAAGACAGGGGGCTTGAATGAGCAGTTCTTC. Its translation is CAWSPKTGGLNEQFF.

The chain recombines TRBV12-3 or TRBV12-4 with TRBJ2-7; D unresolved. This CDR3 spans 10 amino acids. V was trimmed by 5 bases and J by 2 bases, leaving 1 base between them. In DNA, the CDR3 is TGTGCCAGCAGTACCTACGAGCAGTACTTC. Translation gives CASSTYEQYF.

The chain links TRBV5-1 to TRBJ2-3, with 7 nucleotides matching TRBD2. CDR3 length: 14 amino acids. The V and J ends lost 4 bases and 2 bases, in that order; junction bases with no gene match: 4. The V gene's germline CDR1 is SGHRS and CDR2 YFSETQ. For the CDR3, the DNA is TGCGCCAGCAGCCCTCGGGACTACACAGATACGCAGTATTTT. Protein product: CASSPRDYTDTQYF.